A selection of T cell receptor beta chains follows, all from one sample in a study of beta chain features in type 1 diabetes. Produced via immunoSEQ multiplex PCR; TCRdb's table is partial and in-frame only. This sample has under 450,000 clones, with around 13% found just once. The material sequenced was naive CD4+ T cells from blood. These receptors all stem from a man aged 30 to 39 in good health. Both conserved end residues are part of each CDR3. The order of the fields is V gene, clone size, J gene, CDR3 protein. The size of a clone is reported for some rows only, either as once, few or many, or as a class for expanded clones.

TRBV4-3	-	TRBJ2-7	CASSPPGIYFRGTRPYEQYF
TRBV14	few	TRBJ1-2	CASSTSGDYGYTF
TRBV9	-	TRBJ1-3	CASSVRDTRRSGNTIYF
TRBV5-1	few	TRBJ2-7	CASSLSRRLRYEQYF
TRBV7-6	few	TRBJ1-1	CASSFTGYTEAFF
TRBV9	few	TRBJ2-1	CASSDPPGTIHNEQFF
TRBV15	few	TRBJ2-5	CATSIWGQEQETQYF
TRBV7-2	few	TRBJ2-1	CASSRTSGGRNEQFF
TRBV25-1	-	TRBJ1-5	CASSPGTSFNQPQHF
TRBV5-6	few	TRBJ1-1	CASSLARGNTEAFF
TRBV29-1	-	TRBJ1-3	CSVQGDTIYF
TRBV5-4	-	TRBJ2-2	CASSTGAGGTGELFF
TRBV7-3	few	TRBJ2-1	CASTIGQYNEQFF
TRBV9	-	TRBJ2-3	CASSPNGGLTDTQYF
TRBV30	-	TRBJ1-2	CAWSATSGPNYGYTF
TRBV25-1	few	TRBJ2-5	CASSEGTFVETQYF
TRBV20-1	few	TRBJ2-1	CSARGDEQFF
TRBV11-2	-	TRBJ1-2	CASTNTGIFGGYTF
TRBV30	-	TRBJ1-1	CAWEDGRTEAFF
TRBV30	-	TRBJ1-1	CASKNTEAFF
TRBV4-3	-	TRBJ2-6	CASSQDQRSGANVLTF
TRBV15	-	TRBJ1-2	CATSGITGDGLDYGYTF
TRBV5-4	few	TRBJ2-6	CASSLQGSGANVLTF
TRBV29-1	few	TRBJ2-3	CSVIIDTDTQYF
TRBV7-9	few	TRBJ2-4	CASSRKGGLAKNIQYF
TRBV19	few	TRBJ2-1	CASSISPLAGGPGEQFF
TRBV13	-	TRBJ2-5	CASSFVDRGAQYF
TRBV30	-	TRBJ1-2	CAFPAARYGYTF
TRBV4-3	-	TRBJ2-1	CASSQDNPDRENVGNEQFF
TRBV27	-	TRBJ1-6	CASRPLGPRNSPLHF
TRBV25-1	-	TRBJ2-3	CASSDLKPLGGTQYF